The T cell receptor (beta chain) under discussion was sequenced for a study of cytotoxic CD8 clonotypes in ibrutinib-treated CLL. Study-level background: Included were 10 to 12 relapsed/refractory and about 15 treatment-naive patients, of whom fewer than 18 were IGHV unmutated. Study-wide findings and caveats: Clonality measured at baseline exceeded age-matched healthy donors, tracking circulating CD8+ T-cell counts.

V gave up 5 bases and J gave up 2 bases, with 6 bases separating them. The CDR3 runs 12 residues. Germline V gene sequence: CDR1 MNHEY, CDR2 SVGAGI. Generated by immunoSEQ multiplex PCR, the TCRdb table keeps only in-frame clones and is missing some. The repertoire consists of tens of thousands of clones, with roughly 45% occurring once and the leading ten covering approximately 19%. Comments on this clone: What it binds is unknown.

Genomic DNA (around 2 micrograms) was obtained from cryopreserved PBMCs for construction of TCR beta libraries. The input for sequencing was PBMCs, taken before ibrutinib treatment. This sequence originates from a human donor with chronic lymphocytic leukemia. The genes are TRBV6-5 and TRBJ1-2; D is unresolved. As DNA, the CDR3 is TGTGCCAGCAGTGCCAGAAACTATGGCTACACCTTC. Translation: CASSARNYGYTF.